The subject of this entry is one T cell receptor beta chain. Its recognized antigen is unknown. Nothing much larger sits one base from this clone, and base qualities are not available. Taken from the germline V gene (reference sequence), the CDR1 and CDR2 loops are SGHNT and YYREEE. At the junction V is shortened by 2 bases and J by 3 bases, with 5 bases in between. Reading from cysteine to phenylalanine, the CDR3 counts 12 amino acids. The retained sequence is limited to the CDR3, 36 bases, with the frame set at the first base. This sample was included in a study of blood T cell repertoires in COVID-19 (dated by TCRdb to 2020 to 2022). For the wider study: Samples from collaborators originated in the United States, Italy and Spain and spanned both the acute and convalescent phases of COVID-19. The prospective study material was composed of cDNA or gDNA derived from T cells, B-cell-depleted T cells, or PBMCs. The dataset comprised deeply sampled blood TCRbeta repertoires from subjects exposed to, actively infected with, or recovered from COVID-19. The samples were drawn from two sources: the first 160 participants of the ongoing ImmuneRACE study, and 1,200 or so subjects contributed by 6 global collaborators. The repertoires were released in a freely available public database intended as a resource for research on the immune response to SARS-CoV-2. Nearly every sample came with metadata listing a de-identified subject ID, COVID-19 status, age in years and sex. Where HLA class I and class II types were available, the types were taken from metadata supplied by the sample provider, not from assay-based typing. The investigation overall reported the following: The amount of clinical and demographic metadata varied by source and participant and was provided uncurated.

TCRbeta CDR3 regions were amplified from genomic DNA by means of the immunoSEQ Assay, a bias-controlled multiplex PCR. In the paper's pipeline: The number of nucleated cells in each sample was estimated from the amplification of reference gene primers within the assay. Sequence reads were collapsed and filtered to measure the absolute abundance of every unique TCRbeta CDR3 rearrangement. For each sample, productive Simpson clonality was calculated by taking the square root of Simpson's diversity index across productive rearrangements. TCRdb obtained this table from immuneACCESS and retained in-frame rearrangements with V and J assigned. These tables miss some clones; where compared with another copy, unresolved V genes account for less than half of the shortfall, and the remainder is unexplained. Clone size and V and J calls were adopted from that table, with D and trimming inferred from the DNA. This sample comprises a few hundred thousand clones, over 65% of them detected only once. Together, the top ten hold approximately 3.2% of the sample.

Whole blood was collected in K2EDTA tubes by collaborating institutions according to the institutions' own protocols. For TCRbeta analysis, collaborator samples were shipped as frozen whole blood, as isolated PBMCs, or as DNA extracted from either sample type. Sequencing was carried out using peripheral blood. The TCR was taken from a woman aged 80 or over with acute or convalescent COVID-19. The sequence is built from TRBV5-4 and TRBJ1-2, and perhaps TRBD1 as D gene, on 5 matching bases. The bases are TGTGCCAGCAGCTTAGGGGACTATGGCTACACCTTC. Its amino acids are CASSLGDYGYTF.